This T cell receptor (beta chain) was captured by sequencing in a study of shared clonotypes between healthy human individuals. About the research overall: For every donor, three CD4 naive, three CD4 memory, two CD8 naive and one CD8 memory plates were used.

Produced via immunoSEQ multiplex PCR; TCRdb's table is partial and in-frame only. The table lists 2 million to 2.5 million clones, just under 95% of them singletons, with approximately 0.4% in the top ten. Study-level results: Sequencing depth was predicted to influence how clonotypes are shared among donors. Sampling covered nothing but blood. Tissue TCR repertoires likely differ from those found in blood.

Every donor, a Caucasian adult, lived in Nashville, Tennessee. Note on this clone: Its antigen is unknown.

CDR1 is SGHRS and CDR2 is YFSETQ in the germline V gene. Trimming at V came to 4 bases and at J to 4 bases, leaving 6 bases not matched to a gene. This CDR3 contains 15 residues. This TCR was recovered from a man aged 18-30 years in good health. Some clones in this sample may be carry-over from other donors' samples. This sequence joins TRBV5-1 and TRBJ1-1, with TRBD1 matching 11 bases. The sample was naive CD4+ T cells from PBMCs. Sample subset: CD45RA+ positively selected. Here the CDR3 reads CASSLTGTGGTEAFF. CDR3 coding DNA: TGCGCCAGCAGCCTAACCGGGACAGGGGGCACTGAAGCTTTCTTT.